Presented here are 21 T cell receptor beta chains from one specimen sequenced in a study of PD-1 blockade in classical Hodgkin lymphoma. Using immunoSEQ multiplex PCR, the repertoire was profiled, and TCRdb retains in-frame clones only, with some absent. The sample lists approximately 98,000 clones; 80% to 90% were seen once. Brentuximab vedotin exposure varied among the patients, all of whom had relapsed after autologous stem cell transplantation. The sample in question was peripheral blood mononuclear cells (PBMCs), obtained before the second cycle of nivolumab. All receptors derive from a human donor with classical Hodgkin lymphoma.

This chain uses TRBV27 with TRBJ2-2; TRBD2 agrees at 8 bases. Germline CDR1 MNHEY, CDR2 SMNVEV (reference sequence). This CDR3 is 16 amino acids long. The junction had 6 bases not matched to a gene; V was cut back by 4 bases and J by 2 bases. CDR3: CASSSGGQGNTGELFF. The CDR3 DNA follows: TGTGCCAGCAGTTCGGGAGGGCAGGGTAACACCGGGGAGCTGTTTTTT.

The CDR3 nucleotides are TGTGCCAGTAGCAGGACAGGGAGTTACTACGAGCAGTACTTC. Translated: CASSRTGSYYEQYF. The chain combines TRBV28 with TRBJ2-7; 8 nucleotides align to TRBD1. Germline V gene lookup returns CDR1 MDHEN and CDR2 SYDVKM. This CDR3 has 14 amino acids. J lost 3 bases, V lost 9 bases, and 10 bases had no gene match. Full variable domain (remainder filled in from reference TRBV28 and TRBJ2-7): DVKVTQSSRYLVKRTGEKVFLECVQDMDHENMFWYRQDPGLGLRLIYFSYDVKMKEKGDIPEGYSVSREKKERFSLILESASTNQTSMYLCASSRTGSYYEQYFGPGTRLTVT.

The chain joins TRBV7-7 to TRBJ2-5, with 7 bases identical to TRBD2. CDR1 and CDR2 (germline): SSHAT, FNYEAQ (reference sequence). The ends lost 4 bases at V and 2 bases at J; junction bases unmatched: 10. This CDR3 has 16 amino acids. CDR3 coding DNA: TGTGCCAGCAGCTCCAGCCTAGCGGCCCTACAAGAGACCCAGTACTTC. Amino acid sequence: CASSSSLAALQETQYF.

CDR3 protein: CASSLLAPDTQYF. The DNA of the CDR3 is TGTGCCAGCAGCCTACTAGCTCCAGATACGCAGTATTTT. The chain recombines TRBV6-6 with TRBJ2-3; possible D gene TRBD2, 6 bases. The CDR3 has 13 residues. Trimming took off 6 bases at V and 4 bases at J, with 11 bases between the two ends. CDR1 and CDR2 (germline): MNHNY, SVGAGI (reference sequence).

This clone was seen only once. This sequence joins TRBV11-1 and TRBJ2-3; 9 bases align to TRBD2. Germline assignment: CDR1 SGHAT and CDR2 FQDESV (reference sequence). This CDR3 spans 16 amino acids. V lost 4 bases to trimming and J lost 5 bases; unmatched junction nucleotides: 10. The CDR3 loop reads CASSWGKREVVDTQYF. The CDR3 nucleotides read TGTGCCAGCAGCTGGGGCAAGCGGGAGGTAGTAGATACGCAGTATTTT.

V usage is TRBV4-1 and J usage is TRBJ2-7, with 7 bases lining up with TRBD2. The CDR3 consists of 15 residues. V dropped 0 bases and J dropped 2; count of bases not matched to a gene: 4. CDR1 is MGHRA and CDR2 is YSYEKL in the germline V gene. The CDR3 nucleotides are TGCGCCAGCAGCCAAGATTCCAGCGGGACCTACGAGCAGTACTTC. This codes for CASSQDSSGTYEQYF.

As concerns this clone: The junction and the germline gene differ at one end; a read error may be behind it. The rearrangement links TRBV12-5 to TRBJ2-7; D perhaps matches TRBD2 (6 bases). The CDR3 is 16 amino acids. Germline V gene sequence: CDR1 LGHNT, CDR2 FRNRAP. The CDR3 DNA is TGTGCTAGTGGTTTGGGGGGAGGAACGAGGTCCTGCGAGCAGTACTTC. This sequence encodes CASGLGGGTRSCEQYF. The entire variable domain, with the rest obtained from reference TRBV12-5 and TRBJ2-7, is as follows: DARVTQTPRHKVTEMGQEVTMRCQPILGHNTVFWYRQTMMQGLELLAYFRNRAPLDDSGMPKDRFSAEMPDATLATLKIQPSEPRDSAVYFCASGLGGGTRSCEQYFGPGTRLTVT.

This chain links TRBV4-2 with TRBJ2-7; 11 bases align to TRBD1. There are 15 residues in the CDR3. Germline CDR1 LGHNA, CDR2 YNFKEQ. Germline trimming cut 5 bases from V and 0 bases from J; bases unmatched to any gene: 3. CDR3: CASSSGTGGSYEQYF. CDR3 DNA: TGTGCCAGCAGCTCAGGGACAGGGGGCTCCTACGAGCAGTACTTC.

The V gene is TRBV5-1, the J gene TRBJ2-4, with 10 bases lining up with TRBD1. This CDR3 spans 14 amino acids. Germline V gene lookup returns CDR1 SGHRS and CDR2 YFSETQ. V lost 3 bases and J lost 7; bases outside the gene matches: 4. CDR3 sequence reads: CASSSRDRGNIQYF. The CDR3 region has the DNA TGCGCCAGCAGCTCCCGGGACAGGGGTAACATTCAGTACTTC.

The chain carries TRBV5-1 and TRBJ2-7, with D possibly being TRBD1 or TRBD2 (5 bases each). V was shortened by 0 bases and J by 4 bases, with 11 bases between the two germline ends. The CDR3 consists of 14 residues. Germline CDR1 SGHRS, CDR2 YFSETQ. The CDR3 spells CASSLAGPGYEQYF. In DNA form, the CDR3 reads TGCGCCAGCAGCTTGGCGGGGCCAGGGTACGAGCAGTACTTC.

This clone was seen a few times. The rearrangement uses TRBV19 and TRBJ2-7; 10 bases match TRBD1. This CDR3 region has 14 residues. With 5 bases clipped from V and 6 bases from J, the junction kept 7 bases outside the gene matches. CDR1 and CDR2 from the germline V gene are LNHDA and SQIVND (reference sequence). CDR3 loop: CASSDRQGATEQYF. CDR3 in DNA: TGTGCCAGTAGTGATAGACAGGGGGCGACCGAGCAGTACTTC.

The chain is built from TRBV2 and TRBJ2-2; 10 positions agree with TRBD2. Germline V gives CDR1 SNHLY, CDR2 FYNNEI. The CDR3 runs 15 residues. Trimming at V came to 6 bases and at J to 5 bases, leaving 6 bases not matched to a gene. The CDR3 bases are TGTGCCAGCAGGGGAGCGGGAGGGAAGACCGGGGAGCTGTTTTTT. Protein: CASRGAGGKTGELFF.

This clone was picked up a small number of times. The chain recombines TRBV29-1 with TRBJ2-3; 7 nucleotides line up with TRBD1. This CDR3 region has 13 residues. Germline trimming cut 7 bases from V and 2 bases from J; bases unmatched to any gene: 6. The germline CDR1 and CDR2 sequences are SQVTM and ANQGSEA. The CDR3 loop reads CSGKGGLTDTQYF. DNA of the CDR3: TGCAGCGGAAAAGGGGGCCTCACAGATACGCAGTATTTT.

The chain combines TRBV7-6 with TRBJ1-1; no clear D. V lost 5 bases, J lost 1 base, and 17 bases lay in between. There are 16 residues in the CDR3. Germline CDR1 and CDR2: SGHVS and FNYEAQ. CDR3: CASSIHIDLRNTEAFF. CDR3 nucleotide sequence: TGTGCCAGCAGCATACACATTGACCTCAGGAACACTGAAGCTTTCTTT.

This chain uses TRBV11-2 with TRBJ1-3; 8 nucleotides align to TRBD1. V lost 5 bases to trimming and J lost 5 bases; unmatched junction nucleotides: 5. This CDR3 region has 14 residues. Germline loops: CDR1 SGHAT, CDR2 FQNNGV. The CDR3 DNA is TGTGCCAGCAGCCCCAGGACAGGGAGAAACACCATATATTTT. Amino acids: CASSPRTGRNTIYF.

The V and J genes are TRBV2 and TRBJ2-1; 9 positions match TRBD2. Germline CDR1 SNHLY, CDR2 FYNNEI. V lost 5 bases and J lost 4; bases outside the gene matches: 6. The CDR3 is 15 residues long. DNA for the CDR3: TGTGCCAGCAGTTCTAGCGGGGACAGATACAATGAGCAGTTCTTC. Translation: CASSSSGDRYNEQFF.

This clone was seen a single time. The chain is built from TRBV28 and TRBJ1-1; the D gene is possibly TRBD1 (5 bases). Trimming removed 7 bases at V and 0 bases at J, with 12 bases between. Germline values: CDR1 MDHEN, CDR2 SYDVKM. This CDR3 comprises 14 residues. As DNA, the CDR3 is TGTGCCAGCAACAAGGGACGGTTGAACACTGAAGCTTTCTTT. Amino acids: CASNKGRLNTEAFF.

This rearrangement joins TRBV30 to TRBJ1-2, with 9 bases fitting TRBD1. The trim removed 1 base at V and 4 bases at J, leaving 1 base unmatched. The germline V gene encodes CDR1 GTSNPN and CDR2 SVGIG (reference sequence). This CDR3 contains 13 residues. CDR3: CAWSDRGPYGYTF. The CDR3, as DNA: TGTGCCTGGAGTGACAGGGGGCCCTATGGCTACACCTTC. The whole variable domain, remainder taken from reference TRBV30 and TRBJ1-2, is SQTIHQWPATLVQPVGSPLSLECTVEGTSNPNLYWYRQAAGRGLQLLFYSVGIGQISSEVPQNLSASRPQDRQFILSSKKLLLSDSGFYLCAWSDRGPYGYTFGSGTRLTVV.

This clone was seen a handful of times. The rearrangement uses TRBV7-9 and TRBJ1-5, with a weak D call TRBD1 (5 bases). The germline V and J ends were trimmed by 5 bases and 10 bases, with 18 bases remaining between them. Per the germline V gene, CDR1 is SEHNR and CDR2 is FQNEAQ (reference sequence). This CDR3 contains 14 residues. The CDR3 spells CASSPASAGSPQHF. The CDR3 coding sequence is TGTGCCAGCAGCCCAGCGTCGGCAGGGTCCCCCCAGCATTTT.

The gene calls are TRBV2 and TRBJ2-1; 9 positions match TRBD1. Germline loops: CDR1 SNHLY, CDR2 FYNNEI. V was pared by 7 bases and J by 1 base, with 11 bases of the junction left unmatched. CDR3 length: 17 residues. The CDR3 nucleotides read TGTGCCAGCATTCGGGGACAGGGCCCCGAATCCTACAATGAGCAGTTCTTC. It is translated as CASIRGQGPESYNEQFF. The entire variable domain, with the rest obtained from reference TRBV2 and TRBJ2-1, is as follows: EPEVTQTPSHQVTQMGQEVILRCVPISNHLYFYWYRQILGQKVEFLVSFYNNEISEKSEIFDDQFSVERPDGSNFTLKIRSTKLEDSAMYFCASIRGQGPESYNEQFFGPGTRLTVL.

The CDR3 sequence is CASTLRVPNEGSPLHF. The DNA of the CDR3 is TGTGCCAGCACCCTCCGGGTTCCGAATGAAGGGTCACCCCTCCACTTT. This chain links TRBV7-2 with TRBJ1-6, with D unresolved. CDR1 is SGHTA and CDR2 is FQGNSA in the germline V gene. There are 16 residues in the CDR3. V shed 7 bases and J shed 10 bases, with 23 bases lying between them.